The 18 T cell receptor beta chains given below trace back to one sample, sequenced in a study of OX40 agonist ivuxolimab in advanced cancers. Assay used: immunoSEQ multiplex PCR; TCRdb lists only in-frame clones, some missing. This table has 22,000 or so clones, about 79% appearing once. Sequenced material: CD4+ or CD8+ T cells sorted from blood, taken in a trial of the OX40 agonist ivuxolimab. All receptors come from an adult with an advanced solid tumor such as melanoma, head and neck, liver or kidney cancer.

This chain uses TRBV27 with TRBJ2-3, with D tentatively TRBD1 (5 bases). This CDR3 contains 15 residues. Germline CDR1 is MNHEY and CDR2 is SMNVEV (reference sequence). The V end was cut by 3 bases, the J end by 5 bases, with 15 bases between. The CDR3 region has the DNA TGTGCCAGCAGTTTTAAGGGGCCAAAGAAAGATACGCAGTATTTT. As protein: CASSFKGPKKDTQYF.

The chain carries TRBV6-5 and TRBJ1-4, with 7 bases fitting TRBD1. This CDR3 region has 14 residues. Trimming cost V 6 bases and J 7 bases; bases outside gene matches: 8. Germline values: CDR1 MNHEY, CDR2 SVGAGI. DNA for the CDR3: TGTGCCAGCAGCCAACGCTGGGACAGTGAAAAACTGTTTTTT. It encodes CASSQRWDSEKLFF.

J is TRBJ2-5 and V is TRBV6-6; the D gene is possibly TRBD2 (6 bases). The CDR3 covers 14 residues. From germline, CDR1 is MNHNY and CDR2 SVGAGI (reference sequence). V lost 4 bases, J lost 4 bases, and 13 bases lay in between. DNA of the CDR3: TGTGCCAGCAGTTCCCCGGCGGAGGGAGAGACCCAGTACTTC. As protein: CASSSPAEGETQYF.

The rearrangement links TRBV5-4 to TRBJ1-5, with D perhaps TRBD1 (6 bases). CDR1 and CDR2 from the germline V gene are SGHNT and YYREEE (reference sequence). This CDR3 region has 14 residues. The germline V and J ends were trimmed by 1 base and 4 bases, with 9 bases remaining between them. Written as DNA, the CDR3 is TGTGCCAGCAGCTTGACAGGGAGAAATCAGCCCCAGCATTTT. The encoded protein is CASSLTGRNQPQHF.

The rearrangement joins TRBV19 to TRBJ1-4; D is possibly TRBD1 (6 bases). Germline CDR1 is LNHDA and CDR2 is SQIVND (reference sequence). Trimming took off 9 bases at V and 0 bases at J, with 14 bases between the two ends. This CDR3 is built from 15 residues. The DNA of the CDR3 is TGTGCCAGCTCCCCACAGGGAGCAACTAATGAAAAACTGTTTTTT. Translated, it gives CASSPQGATNEKLFF.

V gene TRBV19 combines with J gene TRBJ2-1, with 8 bases matching TRBD1. J gave up 6 bases and V 6 bases, and 10 bases lay outside the gene matches. The CDR3 runs to 15 residues. In germline, CDR1 is LNHDA, CDR2 SQIVND (reference sequence). The CDR3 sequence: CASRNDRGDPNEQFF. The CDR3 DNA reads as TGTGCCAGTAGGAACGACAGGGGAGATCCCAATGAGCAGTTCTTC.

The chain joins TRBV6-5 to TRBJ2-7; 10 positions agree with TRBD1. Trimming removed 5 bases from V and 7 bases from J; junction bases left unmatched: 8. Germline CDR1 reads MNHEY; CDR2 reads SVGAGI. The length of the CDR3 is 14 residues. The CDR3 spells CASSPLTGGREQYF. CDR3 nucleotides: TGTGCCAGCAGTCCTTTGACAGGGGGCCGGGAGCAGTACTTC.

V and J are TRBV4-1 and TRBJ2-7; D remains ambiguous. The CDR3 is 14 residues long. The V end lost 0 bases, the J end lost 1 base, and 7 bases lay between the germline ends. Germline loops: CDR1 MGHRA, CDR2 YSYEKL. CDR3 sequence reads: CASSQERLSYEQYF. The CDR3 DNA follows: TGCGCCAGCAGCCAAGAAAGGCTGTCCTACGAGCAGTACTTC.

J is TRBJ2-1 and V is TRBV5-1; a possible D gene is TRBD1 (6 bases). V lost 0 bases and J 0 bases, leaving 16 bases between the germline ends. The CDR3 runs 18 residues. The germline CDR1 and CDR2 sequences are SGHRS and YFSETQ. The CDR3 coding sequence is TGCGCCAGCAGCTTGGTGACAGGACAAAGGAGCTCCTACAATGAGCAGTTCTTC. It is translated as CASSLVTGQRSSYNEQFF.

The chain links TRBV6-4 to TRBJ2-7; 8 bases match TRBD2. Germline V CDR1 and CDR2: MRHNA, SNTAGT. The V segment lost 11 bases and the J segment 6 bases; nucleotides outside the gene matches: 12. The CDR3 is 13 amino acids. In DNA form, the CDR3 reads TGTGCCGGCCCGGGACTAGGAAAAGGCGAGCAGTACTTC. It is translated as CAGPGLGKGEQYF.

The chain links TRBV29-1 to TRBJ1-1, with a tentative D call TRBD1 (5 bases). Germline CDR1 is SQVTM and CDR2 is ANQGSEA. This CDR3 contains 13 residues. V lost 5 bases and J lost 2, with 12 bases in between. The CDR3 DNA reads TGCAGCGTTCTGTCGACAGCTAACACTGAAGCTTTCTTT. It encodes CSVLSTANTEAFF.

The V gene is TRBV5-1, the J gene TRBJ1-1, with D hard to call. This CDR3 spans 13 amino acids. Trimming took off 1 base at V and 0 bases at J, with 4 bases between the two ends. Germline V gene lookup returns CDR1 SGHRS and CDR2 YFSETQ. CDR3 protein: CASSLTVNTEAFF. The CDR3, as DNA: TGCGCCAGCAGCTTGACAGTGAACACTGAAGCTTTCTTT.

This clone has more than one count but fewer than ten. The rearrangement joins TRBV5-1 to TRBJ1-1; D remains ambiguous. Germline V lookup: CDR1 SGHRS, CDR2 YFSETQ. Trimming pared 3 bases from V and 5 bases from J, leaving 14 bases between. The CDR3 contains 14 residues. The CDR3 DNA reads TGCGCCAGCAGCTCAGACCCGTGGGAAACTGAAGCTTTCTTT. This gives the protein CASSSDPWETEAFF.

J is TRBJ2-4 and V is TRBV5-5; 8 nucleotides line up with TRBD1. Germline V gives CDR1 SGHKS, CDR2 YYEKEE (reference sequence). This CDR3 is built from 15 residues. V was pared by 0 bases and J by 8 bases, with 7 bases of the junction left unmatched. CDR3 in amino acids: CASSLGGQGLDIQYF. The CDR3 DNA reads TGTGCCAGCAGCTTGGGTGGACAGGGTTTGGACATTCAGTACTTC.

The rearrangement joins TRBV18 to TRBJ1-2; D gene uncertain. Germline V gives CDR1 KGHSH, CDR2 LQKENI. The CDR3 has 13 amino acids. The V end was cut by 2 bases, the J end by 6 bases, with 10 bases between. Written as DNA, the CDR3 is TGTGCCAGCTCACCAAGAGGGTATGATGGCTACACCTTC. Its translation: CASSPRGYDGYTF.

This clone was found once. This sequence joins TRBV7-2 and TRBJ2-3; D uncertain. The CDR3 spans 15 residues. Trimming took off 5 bases at V and 2 bases at J, with 14 bases between the two ends. Germline lookup yields CDR1 SGHTA and CDR2 FQGNSA. The CDR3 sequence is CASSPFSSTTDTQYF. The CDR3 coding sequence is TGTGCCAGCAGCCCCTTTTCCTCGACCACAGATACGCAGTATTTT.

The chain links TRBV14 to TRBJ2-7, with TRBD1 identical over 9 bases. CDR3 length equals 15 residues. With 5 bases clipped from V and 2 bases from J, the junction kept 7 bases outside the gene matches. The germline V gene encodes CDR1 SGHDN and CDR2 FVKESK. CDR3 loop: CASSKGQGFPYEQYF. CDR3 DNA: TGTGCCAGCAGCAAGGGACAGGGCTTTCCCTACGAGCAGTACTTC.

This rearrangement joins TRBV7-2 to TRBJ1-5; D gene uncertain. The germline V and J ends were trimmed by 0 bases and 6 bases, with 12 bases remaining between them. The CDR3 consists of 15 residues. Germline-derived CDR1 and CDR2 are SGHTA and FQGNSA. The CDR3 region is CASSLAASAVQPQHF. The CDR3 bases are TGTGCCAGCAGCTTAGCGGCCAGCGCGGTTCAGCCCCAGCATTTT. Using reference TRBV7-2 and TRBJ1-5 for the parts outside the CDR3, the full variable domain is GAGVSQSPSNKVTEKGKDVELRCDPISGHTALYWYRQSLGQGLEFLIYFQGNSAPDKSGLPSDRFSAERTGGSVSTLTIQRTQQEDSAVYLCASSLAASAVQPQHFGDGTRLSIL.